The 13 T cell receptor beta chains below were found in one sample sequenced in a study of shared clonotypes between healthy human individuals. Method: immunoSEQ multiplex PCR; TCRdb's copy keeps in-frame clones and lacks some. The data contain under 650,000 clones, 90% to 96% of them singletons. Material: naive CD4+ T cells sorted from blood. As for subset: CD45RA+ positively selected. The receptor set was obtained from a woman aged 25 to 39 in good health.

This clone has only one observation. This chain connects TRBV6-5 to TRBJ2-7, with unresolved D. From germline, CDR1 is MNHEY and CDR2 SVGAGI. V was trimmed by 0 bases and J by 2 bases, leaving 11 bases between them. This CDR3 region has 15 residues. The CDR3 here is CASSYSMWDTYEQYF. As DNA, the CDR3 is TGTGCCAGCAGTTACTCGATGTGGGATACCTACGAGCAGTACTTC.

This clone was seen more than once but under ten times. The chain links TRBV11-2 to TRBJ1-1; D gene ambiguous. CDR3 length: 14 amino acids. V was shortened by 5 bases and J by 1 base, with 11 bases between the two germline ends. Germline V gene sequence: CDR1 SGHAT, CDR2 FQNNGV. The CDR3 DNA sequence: TGTGCCAGCAGCGATCGACTGGGGAACACTGAAGCTTTCTTT. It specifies CASSDRLGNTEAFF.

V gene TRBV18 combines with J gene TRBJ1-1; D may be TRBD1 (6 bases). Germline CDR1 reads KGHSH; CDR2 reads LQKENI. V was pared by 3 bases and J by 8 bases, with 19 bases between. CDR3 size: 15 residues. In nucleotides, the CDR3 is TGTGCCAGCTCACCGACACCGTCTACCAGGGGCGAAGCTTTCTTT. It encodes CASSPTPSTRGEAFF.

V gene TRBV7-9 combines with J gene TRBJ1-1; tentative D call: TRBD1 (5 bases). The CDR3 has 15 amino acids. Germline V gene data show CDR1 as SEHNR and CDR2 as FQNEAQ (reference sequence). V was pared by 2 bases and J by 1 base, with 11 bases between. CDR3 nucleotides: TGTGCCAGCAGCTTATTATCAGGGAAGAACACTGAAGCTTTCTTT. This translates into CASSLLSGKNTEAFF. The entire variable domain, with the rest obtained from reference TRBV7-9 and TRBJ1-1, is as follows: DTGVSQNPRHKITKRGQNVTFRCDPISEHNRLYWYRQTLGQGPEFLTYFQNEAQLEKSRLLSDRFSAERPKGSFSTLEIQRTEQGDSAMYLCASSLLSGKNTEAFFGQGTRLTVV.

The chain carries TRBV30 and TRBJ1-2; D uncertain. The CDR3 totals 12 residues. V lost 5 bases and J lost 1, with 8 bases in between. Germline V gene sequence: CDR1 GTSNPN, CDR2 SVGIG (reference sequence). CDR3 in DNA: TGTGCCTGGTCGTTCAGTAACTATGGCTACACCTTC. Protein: CAWSFSNYGYTF.

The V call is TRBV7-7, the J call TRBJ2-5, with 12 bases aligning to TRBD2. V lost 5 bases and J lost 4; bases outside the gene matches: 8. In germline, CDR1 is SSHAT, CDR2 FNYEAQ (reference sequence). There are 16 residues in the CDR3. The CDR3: CASSKNLAGGGETQYF. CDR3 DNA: TGTGCCAGCAGCAAAAACCTAGCGGGAGGGGGAGAGACCCAGTACTTC. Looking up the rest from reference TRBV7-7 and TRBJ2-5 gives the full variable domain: GAGVSQSPRYKVTKRGQDVTLRCDPISSHATLYWYQQALGQGPEFLTYFNYEAQPDKSGLPSDRFSAERPEGSISTLTIQRTEQRDSAMYRCASSKNLAGGGETQYFGPGTRLLVL.

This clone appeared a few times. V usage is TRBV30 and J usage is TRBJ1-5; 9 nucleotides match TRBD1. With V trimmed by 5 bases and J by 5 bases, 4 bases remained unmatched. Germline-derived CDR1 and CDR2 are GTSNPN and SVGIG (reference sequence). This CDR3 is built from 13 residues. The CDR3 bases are TGTGCCTGGTCAACAGGGGGCTATCAGCCCCAGCATTTT. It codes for CAWSTGGYQPQHF.

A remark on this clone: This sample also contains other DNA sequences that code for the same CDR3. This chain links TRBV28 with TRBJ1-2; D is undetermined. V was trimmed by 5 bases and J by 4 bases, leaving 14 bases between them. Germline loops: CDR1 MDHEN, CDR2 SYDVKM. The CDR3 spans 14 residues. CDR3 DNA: TGTGCCAGCAGTCCCCCTGGAAAATCCTATGGCTACACCTTC. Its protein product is CASSPPGKSYGYTF.

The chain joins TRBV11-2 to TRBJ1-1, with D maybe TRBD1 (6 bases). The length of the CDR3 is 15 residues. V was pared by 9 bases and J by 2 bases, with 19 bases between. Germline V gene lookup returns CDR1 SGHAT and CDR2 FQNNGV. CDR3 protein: CASNPLGDTNTEAFF. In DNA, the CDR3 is TGTGCCAGTAACCCTTTAGGGGACACTAACACTGAAGCTTTCTTT.

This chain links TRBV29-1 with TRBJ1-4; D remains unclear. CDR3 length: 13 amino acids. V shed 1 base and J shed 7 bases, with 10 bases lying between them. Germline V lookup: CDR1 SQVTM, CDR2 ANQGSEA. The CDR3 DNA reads TGCAGCGTTGAAGTGCAGACGGTTGAAAAACTGTTTTTT. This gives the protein CSVEVQTVEKLFF. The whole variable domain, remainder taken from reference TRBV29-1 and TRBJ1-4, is SAVISQKPSRDICQRGTSLTIQCQVDSQVTMMFWYRQQPGQSLTLIATANQGSEATYESGFVIDKFPISRPNLTFSTLTVSNMSPEDSSIYLCSVEVQTVEKLFFGSGTQLSVL.

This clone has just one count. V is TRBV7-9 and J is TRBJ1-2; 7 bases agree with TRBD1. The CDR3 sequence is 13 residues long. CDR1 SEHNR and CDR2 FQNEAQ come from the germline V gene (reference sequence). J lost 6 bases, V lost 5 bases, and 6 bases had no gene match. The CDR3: CASSPGGVNGYTF. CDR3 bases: TGTGCCAGCAGCCCAGGGGGGGTGAATGGCTACACCTTC.

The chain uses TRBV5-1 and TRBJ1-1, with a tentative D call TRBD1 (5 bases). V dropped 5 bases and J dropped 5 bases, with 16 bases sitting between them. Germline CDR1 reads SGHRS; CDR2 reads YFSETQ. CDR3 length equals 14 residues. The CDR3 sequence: CASSLDQGGTEAFF. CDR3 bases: TGCGCCAGCAGTTTAGATCAGGGAGGAACTGAAGCTTTCTTT.

The CDR3 here is CASSQEGRLAGSEQYF. The CDR3 DNA reads TGTGCCAGCAGCCAGGAGGGGCGACTAGCGGGAAGCGAGCAGTACTTC. V gene TRBV14 combines with J gene TRBJ2-7, with 11 bases identical to TRBD2. The V gene end was trimmed by 3 bases and the J gene end by 6 bases; junction bases not matched to a gene: 10. The CDR3 extends over 16 amino acids. Germline CDR1 reads SGHDN; CDR2 reads FVKESK. The variable domain in full, with the rest retrieved from reference TRBV14 and TRBJ2-7, is EAGVTQFPSHSVIEKGQTVTLRCDPISGHDNLYWYRRVMGKEIKFLLHFVKESKQDESGMPNNRFLAERTGGTYSTLKVQPAELEDSGVYFCASSQEGRLAGSEQYFGPGTRLTVT.